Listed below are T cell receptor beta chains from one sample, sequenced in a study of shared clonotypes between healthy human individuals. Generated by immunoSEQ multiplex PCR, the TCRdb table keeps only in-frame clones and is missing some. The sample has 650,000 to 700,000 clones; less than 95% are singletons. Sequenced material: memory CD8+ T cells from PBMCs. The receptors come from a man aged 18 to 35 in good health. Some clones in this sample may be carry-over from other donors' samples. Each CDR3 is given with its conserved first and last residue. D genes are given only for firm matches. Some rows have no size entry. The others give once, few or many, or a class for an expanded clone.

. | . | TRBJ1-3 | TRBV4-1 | CASSQDRGSGNTIYF | TGCGCCAGCAGCCAAGATAGGGGCTCTGGAAACACCATATATTTT
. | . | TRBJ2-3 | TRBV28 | CASSLSAHRPTDTQYF | TGTGCCAGCAGTTTATCGGCCCACCGCCCCACAGATACGCAGTATTTT
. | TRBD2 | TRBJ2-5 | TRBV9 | CASSVGGLAGVSETQYF | TGTGCCAGCAGCGTAGGCGGACTAGCGGGAGTATCGGAGACCCAGTACTTC
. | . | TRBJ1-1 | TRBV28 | CASSATPGAEAFF | TGTGCCAGCAGTGCGACGCCAGGGGCTGAAGCTTTCTTT
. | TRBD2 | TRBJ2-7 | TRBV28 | CASTYSGSAYEQYF | TGTGCCAGCACCTATAGCGGGAGCGCCTACGAGCAGTACTTC
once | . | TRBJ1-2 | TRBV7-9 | CASSPLRWEPNYGYTF | TGTGCCAGCAGCCCACTCCGCTGGGAGCCTAACTATGGCTACACCTTC
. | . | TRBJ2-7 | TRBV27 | CASSVTGTSYEQYF | TGTGCCAGCAGTGTAACCGGGACCTCTTACGAGCAGTACTTC
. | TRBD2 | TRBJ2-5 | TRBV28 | CASRPRTGGGRETQYF | TGTGCCAGCAGGCCCCGGACGGGAGGAGGGAGAGAGACCCAGTACTTC
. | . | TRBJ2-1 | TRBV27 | CASSFGVSRQGLNEQFF | TGTGCCAGCAGTTTTGGGGTATCCCGGCAGGGGCTTAATGAGCAGTTCTTC
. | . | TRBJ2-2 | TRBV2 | CASLGATNTGELFF | TGTGCCAGCTTAGGGGCGACGAACACCGGGGAGCTGTTTTTT
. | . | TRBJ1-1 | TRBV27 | CASSPGGGYEAFF | TGTGCCAGCAGTCCTGGGGGGGGCTATGAAGCTTTCTTT
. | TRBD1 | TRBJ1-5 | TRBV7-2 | CASSLAGTVNQPQHF | TGTGCCAGCAGCTTAGCCGGGACAGTTAATCAGCCCCAGCATTTT
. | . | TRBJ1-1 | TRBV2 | CASSEGRGRGNTEAFF | TGTGCCAGCAGTGAAGGAAGGGGTAGGGGGAACACTGAAGCTTTCTTT
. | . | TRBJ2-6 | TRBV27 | CASSSIFVSGANVLTF | TGTGCCAGCAGTTCCATCTTTGTGTCTGGGGCCAACGTCCTGACTTTC
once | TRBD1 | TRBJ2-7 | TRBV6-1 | CASSGDRGPGEQYF | TGTGCCAGCAGTGGGGACAGGGGGCCGGGCGAGCAGTACTTC
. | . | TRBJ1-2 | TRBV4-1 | CASSARPSDYGYTF | TGCGCCAGCAGCGCTCGACCGAGCGACTATGGCTACACCTTC
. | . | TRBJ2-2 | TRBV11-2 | CASSPYPRGSNTGELFF | TGTGCCAGCAGCCCGTACCCCCGGGGATCCAACACCGGGGAGCTGTTTTTT
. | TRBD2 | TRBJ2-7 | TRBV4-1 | CASRGTSGSLGEQYF | TGCGCCAGCCGGGGGACTAGCGGCTCGTTGGGCGAGCAGTACTTC
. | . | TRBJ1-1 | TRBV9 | CASSHDSRVTEAFF | TGTGCCAGCAGCCATGACAGCAGAGTCACTGAAGCTTTCTTT
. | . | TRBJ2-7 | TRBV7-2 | CASSSRTMNSYEQYF | TGTGCCAGCAGCAGCCGCACCATGAACTCCTACGAGCAGTACTTC
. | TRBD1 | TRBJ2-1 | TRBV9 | CASSVSMDRADNEQFF | TGTGCCAGCAGCGTAAGTATGGACAGGGCGGACAATGAGCAGTTCTTC
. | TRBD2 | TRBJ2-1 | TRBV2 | CASSGRREGLLDEQFF | TGTGCCAGCAGCGGGAGGCGGGAGGGCCTTCTCGATGAGCAGTTCTTC
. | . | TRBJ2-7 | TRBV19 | CASSPQTLYEQYF | TGTGCCAGTAGTCCTCAGACTCTCTACGAGCAGTACTTC
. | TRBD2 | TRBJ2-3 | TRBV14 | CASSQGLAGTDTQYF | TGTGCCAGCAGCCAAGGTCTAGCGGGGACAGATACGCAGTATTTT
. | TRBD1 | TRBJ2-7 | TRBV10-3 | CAISDPGTGTYEQYF | TGTGCCATCAGTGACCCCGGGACAGGAACCTACGAGCAGTACTTC
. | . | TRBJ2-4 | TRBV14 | CASSPLEATKNIQYF | TGTGCCAGCAGCCCTCTGGAGGCAACCAAAAACATTCAGTACTTC
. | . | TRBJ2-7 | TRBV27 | CASSLSSETPYEQYF | TGTGCCAGCAGTTTATCTAGCGAGACTCCCTACGAGCAGTACTTC
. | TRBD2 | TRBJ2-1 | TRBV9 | CASSVWGSGREGNEQFF | TGTGCCAGCAGCGTATGGGGCTCGGGTCGGGAGGGCAATGAGCAGTTCTTC
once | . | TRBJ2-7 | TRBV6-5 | CASSYSQGTYEQYF | TGTGCCAGCAGTTACTCCCAGGGTACCTACGAGCAGTACTTC
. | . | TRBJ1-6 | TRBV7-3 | CASSLGFPSVWDSPLHF | TGTGCCAGCAGCTTAGGGTTCCCCTCAGTTTGGGATTCACCCCTCCACTTT
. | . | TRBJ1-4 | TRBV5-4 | CASSLDSNEKLFF | TGTGCCAGCAGCCTGGACAGTAATGAAAAACTGTTTTTT
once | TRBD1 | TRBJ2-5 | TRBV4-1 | CASSQWTGIGETQYF | TGCGCCAGCAGCCAATGGACAGGAATCGGAGAGACCCAGTACTTC
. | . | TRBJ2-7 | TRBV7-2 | CASSPGGGGLVYEQYF | TGTGCCAGCAGCCCCGGTGGAGGGGGCCTGGTCTACGAGCAGTACTTC
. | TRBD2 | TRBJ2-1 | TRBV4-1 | CASSPTSFEQFF | TGCGCCAGCAGCCCGACTAGCTTTGAGCAGTTCTTC
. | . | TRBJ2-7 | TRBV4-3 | CASSQTWTEAYEQYF | TGCGCCAGCAGCCAGACATGGACAGAAGCCTACGAGCAGTACTTC
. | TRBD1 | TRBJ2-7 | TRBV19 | CASSPGGEQYF | TGTGCCAGTAGTCCAGGGGGCGAGCAGTACTTC
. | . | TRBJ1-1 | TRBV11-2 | CASSLVGKSEAFF | TGTGCCAGCAGCTTAGTGGGGAAGTCTGAAGCTTTCTTT
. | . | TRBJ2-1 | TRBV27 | CASSLGGSEQFF | TGTGCCAGCAGTTTAGGGGGGTCTGAGCAGTTCTTC
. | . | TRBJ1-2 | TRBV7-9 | CASSPSGLGYTF | TGTGCCAGCAGCCCGTCTGGCCTTGGCTACACCTTC
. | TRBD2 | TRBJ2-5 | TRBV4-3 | CASSQGTSGRDQTQYF | TGCGCCAGCAGCCAAGGGACTAGCGGGAGGGATCAGACCCAGTACTTC
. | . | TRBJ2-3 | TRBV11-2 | CATGEDHSTDTQYF | TGTGCCACCGGGGAGGATCATAGCACAGATACGCAGTATTTT
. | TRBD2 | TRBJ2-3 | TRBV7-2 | CASSLALGGLAATDTQYF | TGTGCCAGCAGCTTAGCGTTGGGTGGACTAGCGGCCACAGATACGCAGTATTTT
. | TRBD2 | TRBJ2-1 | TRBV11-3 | CASSVRGTSGDNEQFF | TGTGCCAGCAGCGTACGGGGGACTAGCGGGGACAATGAGCAGTTCTTC
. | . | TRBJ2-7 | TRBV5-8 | CASRDTSSYEQYF | TGTGCCAGCAGGGATACTAGCTCCTACGAGCAGTACTTC
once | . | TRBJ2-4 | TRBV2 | CASSDYALAKNIQYF | TGTGCCAGCAGTGACTACGCCCTAGCCAAAAACATTCAGTACTTC
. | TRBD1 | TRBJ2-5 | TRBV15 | CATSRDLRMTGISSDPSRETQYF | TGTGCCACCAGCAGAGATCTAAGAATGACAGGGATATCCTCGGACCCCTCTCGGGAGACCCAGTACTTC
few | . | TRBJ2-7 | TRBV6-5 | CASSYSSDSPYEQYF | TGTGCCAGCAGTTACTCATCGGACAGTCCCTACGAGCAGTACTTC
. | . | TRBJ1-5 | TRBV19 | CASSDHRDRLDQPQHF | TGTGCCAGTAGTGACCACCGGGACCGCCTTGATCAGCCCCAGCATTTT
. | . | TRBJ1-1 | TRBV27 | CASSPFDGNTEAFF | TGTGCCAGCAGTCCATTTGACGGGAACACTGAAGCTTTCTTT
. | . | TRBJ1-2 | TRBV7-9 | CASSPRLAYGYTF | TGTGCCAGCAGCCCGAGGCTTGCCTATGGCTACACCTTC